Presented here are 23 T cell receptor beta chains from one specimen sequenced in a study of CD8+ T cells in alopecia areata. Indicated treatment: oral pan-JAK inhibitor, 5-10 mg twice daily. Extraction and reverse transcription of RNA yielded cDNA as the sequencing template. Repertoires were generated with immunoSEQ multiplex PCR, while TCRdb's copy carries only in-frame clones and drops some. The table lists about 76,000 clones, over 25% of them singletons, with under 15% in the top ten. The sample was CD8+ T cells sorted from blood, taken at week 4, from a patient treated with tofacitinib. Receptors originate from a human donor with alopecia areata.

This clone was picked up a small number of times. This chain links TRBV29-1 with TRBJ2-5, with a weak D call TRBD1 (6 bases). The J call may be mistaken, given a closer DNA end match to TRBJ2-7. Per germline, CDR1 SQVTM and CDR2 ANQGSEA. This CDR3 is 11 amino acids long. CDR3 sequence (DNA): TGCAGCGTTCCACAGGGCTACGAGCAGTACTTC. Translation: CSVPQGYEQYF.

Within the sample, this clone is medium-sized. The chain recombines TRBV5-1 with TRBJ2-7, with D perhaps matching TRBD2 (7 bases). CDR1 is SGHRS, CDR2 YFSETQ, per germline. The V gene lost 1 base and the J gene lost 2 bases, with 19 bases spanning the gap. The CDR3 sequence is 17 residues long. CDR3 residues: CASSLLRDSGGAYEQYF. The CDR3 coding sequence is TGCGCCAGCAGCTTGTTACGGGACTCGGGGGGCGCCTACGAGCAGTACTTC.

This clone occurred a few times. The CDR3, as DNA: TGTGCCAGCAGCTCCACTAGCGGGAGCTCGAATGAGCAGTTCTTC. The encoded protein is CASSSTSGSSNEQFF. V gene TRBV11-2 combines with J gene TRBJ2-1, with TRBD2 matching over 11 bases. The V segment lost 4 bases and the J segment 7 bases; nucleotides outside the gene matches: 6. This CDR3 comprises 15 residues. Germline CDR1 reads SGHAT; CDR2 reads FQNNGV.

This clone was counted only a few times. The gene calls are TRBV11-2 and TRBJ2-3; D possibly corresponds to TRBD2 (5 bases). The V and J ends lost 0 bases and 0 bases respectively, with 7 bases between them. CDR3 length: 15 residues. Germline lookup yields CDR1 SGHAT and CDR2 FQNNGV. In DNA, the CDR3 is TGTGCCAGCAGCTTAGAACGGGGAAGCACAGATACGCAGTATTTT. It is translated as CASSLERGSTDTQYF.

There are a few counts of this clone. The chain recombines TRBV29-1 with TRBJ1-2, with D hard to call. V gave up 6 bases and J gave up 2 bases, with 10 bases separating them. There are 12 residues in the CDR3. Germline V CDR1 and CDR2: SQVTM, ANQGSEA. The CDR3 here is CSVTGINYGYTF. The CDR3 nucleotides are TGCAGCGTAACCGGGATCAACTATGGCTACACCTTC.

This clone was seen at least ten times. The sample holds other DNA sequences that translate to the same CDR3. V usage is TRBV18 and J usage is TRBJ2-2, with a weak D call TRBD2 (5 bases). V was shortened by 6 bases and J by 7 bases, with 9 bases between the two germline ends. The CDR3 has 12 amino acids. The germline V gene encodes CDR1 KGHSH and CDR2 LQKENI. The CDR3 reads CASSPGGGELFF. CDR3 coding DNA: TGTGCCAGCTCTCCCGGAGGCGGGGAGCTGTTTTTT.

The CDR3: CASSNQGETQYF. CDR3 coding DNA: TGTGCCAGCAGTAATCAGGGGGAGACCCAGTACTTC. The chain is built from TRBV27 and TRBJ2-5, with D perhaps TRBD1 (6 bases). Germline values: CDR1 MNHEY, CDR2 SMNVEV (reference sequence). The CDR3 extends over 12 amino acids. Trimming shortened V by 5 bases and J by 5 bases, and 9 bases separated the two germline ends.

The V gene is TRBV7-3, the J gene TRBJ2-1; tentative D call: TRBD2 (5 bases). V was trimmed by 0 bases and J by 2 bases, leaving 11 bases between them. This CDR3 comprises 16 residues. Germline lookup yields CDR1 SGHTA and CDR2 FQGTGA. The DNA of the CDR3 is TGTGCCAGCAGCTTAACGGCGGGTCGGCCCTACAATGAGCAGTTCTTC. Its protein is CASSLTAGRPYNEQFF.

The chain uses TRBV27 and TRBJ2-3; perhaps TRBD2 as D (5 bases). The germline V gene encodes CDR1 MNHEY and CDR2 SMNVEV (reference sequence). The CDR3 length is 17 residues. Trimming cost V 2 bases and J 3 bases, with 18 bases left between them. The CDR3 reads CASSLIPSRRGTDTQYF. Written as DNA, the CDR3 is TGTGCCAGCAGTTTAATTCCCTCTCGCCGAGGGACAGATACGCAGTATTTT.

This clone occurred a few times. The CDR3 DNA is TGTGCCAGCAGCTGGGCGGCAGACGAGCAGTACTTC. This codes for CASSWAADEQYF. The genes are TRBV14 and TRBJ2-7; no firm D call. CDR3 size: 12 residues. Trimming pared 5 bases from V and 5 bases from J, leaving 10 bases between. From germline, CDR1 is SGHDN and CDR2 FVKESK.

This clone was seen a few times. The sample carries other DNA sequences with the same CDR3. The J gene is TRBJ2-1, the V gene TRBV29-1; TRBD2 matches at 9 bases. The CDR3 runs 14 residues. V was pared by 3 bases and J by 5 bases, with 5 bases of the junction left unmatched. The germline V gene encodes CDR1 SQVTM and CDR2 ANQGSEA. CDR3 loop: CSVEGLAGNNEQFF. The DNA for the CDR3 is TGCAGCGTTGAGGGGCTAGCGGGAAACAATGAGCAGTTCTTC.

The rearrangement links TRBV6-5 to TRBJ2-5; unclear D gene. The CDR3 is 15 residues long. CDR1 is MNHEY and CDR2 is SVGAGI in the germline V gene. V lost 7 bases and J 0 bases, leaving 15 bases between the germline ends. The CDR3 region is CASTNREGYQETQYF. CDR3 nucleotide sequence: TGTGCCAGCACCAACCGTGAAGGATACCAAGAGACCCAGTACTTC.

The chain employs TRBV4-2 and TRBJ2-4; D remains ambiguous. CDR3 length: 16 residues. The V and J ends lost 1 base and 0 bases respectively, with 10 bases between them. Germline CDR1 is LGHNA and CDR2 is YNFKEQ. In nucleotides, the CDR3 is TGTGCCAGCAGCCAAGGCCTGGGCGAAGCCAAAAACATTCAGTACTTC. It encodes CASSQGLGEAKNIQYF.

J is TRBJ1-1 and V is TRBV5-1; maybe TRBD1 (5 bases). CDR1 and CDR2 (germline): SGHRS, YFSETQ. This CDR3 has 11 residues. V lost 2 bases to trimming and J lost 7 bases, with 6 bases between them. CDR3 nucleotides: TGCGCCAGCAGCTTAGACAGTGAAGCTTTCTTT. Residues: CASSLDSEAFF. Filled out from reference TRBV5-1 and TRBJ1-1, the complete variable domain reads KAGVTQTPRYLIKTRGQQVTLSCSPISGHRSVSWYQQTPGQGLQFLFEYFSETQRNKGNFPGRFSGRQFSNSRSEMNVSTLELGDSALYLCASSLDSEAFFGQGTRLTVV.

J is TRBJ2-7 and V is TRBV2; D possibly corresponds to TRBD2 (7 bases). CDR3 length: 14 amino acids. The ends were cut back, 4 bases at V and 2 bases at J, with 12 bases in the middle. In germline, CDR1 is SNHLY, CDR2 FYNNEI. CDR3 nucleotides: TGTGCCAGCAGTGGCGGGGGCCGACCCTACGAGCAGTACTTC. Residues: CASSGGGRPYEQYF.

J is TRBJ1-1 and V is TRBV25-1; D is ambiguous. The V and J ends lost 3 bases and 3 bases respectively, with 8 bases between them. This CDR3 spans 13 amino acids. Germline CDR1 and CDR2: MGHDK and SYGVNS. The CDR3: CASSDREDTEAFF. The CDR3 region has the DNA TGTGCCAGCAGTGATCGGGAGGACACTGAAGCTTTCTTT.

The chain couples TRBV29-1 to TRBJ2-5; tentatively, D is TRBD2 (6 bases). V lost 6 bases to trimming and J lost 0 bases, with 11 bases between them. The CDR3 has 13 amino acids. Germline CDR1 is SQVTM and CDR2 is ANQGSEA. The CDR3 DNA reads as TGCAGCGTCGACCGGGACTACCAAGAGACCCAGTACTTC. Residues: CSVDRDYQETQYF.

This chain joins TRBV29-1 and TRBJ2-5; 9 nucleotides match TRBD2. CDR1 SQVTM and CDR2 ANQGSEA come from the germline V gene. V lost 7 bases to trimming and J lost 7 bases; unmatched junction nucleotides: 10. The CDR3 covers 13 residues. The CDR3: CSAHSGRGGTQYF. In nucleotides, the CDR3 is TGCAGCGCGCATAGCGGGCGGGGGGGGACCCAGTACTTC.

The chain links TRBV29-1 to TRBJ2-1, with D uncertain. CDR1 and CDR2 from the germline V gene are SQVTM and ANQGSEA. The CDR3 extends over 15 amino acids. V was clipped by 6 bases and J by 1 base, with 16 bases between them. The CDR3: CSVPGGVHSYNEQFF. The CDR3 DNA reads as TGCAGCGTGCCCGGCGGAGTCCATTCCTACAATGAGCAGTTCTTC.

This clone has more than one count but fewer than ten. The V call is TRBV7-6, the J call TRBJ1-1; D gene ambiguous. This CDR3 is built from 14 residues. Deletions cut 5 bases from V and 1 base from J, with 11 bases between. Germline loops: CDR1 SGHVS, CDR2 FNYEAQ. CDR3 loop: CASSLLSGNTEAFF. CDR3 sequence (DNA): TGTGCCAGCAGCCTACTATCAGGGAACACTGAAGCTTTCTTT.

The genes are TRBV7-9 and TRBJ2-4, with 7 bases identical to TRBD2. V shed 5 bases, J shed 7 bases, and the junction held 14 bases outside the gene matches. Germline V gene data show CDR1 as SEHNR and CDR2 as FQNEAQ (reference sequence). CDR3 size: 16 residues. CDR3 sequence: CASSPWFGEGGNIQYF. DNA of the CDR3: TGTGCCAGCAGCCCCTGGTTCGGGGAGGGAGGTAACATTCAGTACTTC.

The genes are TRBV29-1 and TRBJ2-5; D might be TRBD2 (6 bases). This CDR3 is 13 amino acids long. Trimming took 6 bases from V and 5 from J, leaving 16 bases between them. Germline values: CDR1 SQVTM, CDR2 ANQGSEA. CDR3 in amino acids: CSVIREHFETQYF. The CDR3 DNA reads as TGCAGCGTCATCCGGGAGCATTTCGAGACCCAGTACTTC.

The chain combines TRBV29-1 with TRBJ1-1; 8 bases fit TRBD1. CDR1 and CDR2 (germline): SQVTM, ANQGSEA. V gave up 7 bases and J gave up 8 bases; unmatched junction bases: 15. The CDR3 contains 14 residues. In nucleotides, the CDR3 is TGCAGCGCTCTTGCGGACAGGGTAATCACCGAAGCTTTCTTT. It specifies CSALADRVITEAFF. The variable domain in full, completed from reference TRBV29-1 and TRBJ1-1, reads SAVISQKPSRDICQRGTSLTIQCQVDSQVTMMFWYRQQPGQSLTLIATANQGSEATYESGFVIDKFPISRPNLTFSTLTVSNMSPEDSSIYLCSALADRVITEAFFGQGTRLTVV.